The 19 T cell receptor beta chains in this list originate from one sample, sequenced in a study of cytomegalovirus exposure and HLA in healthy donors. Only in-frame clones appear in the TCRdb table, and some are missing; sequencing was by immunoSEQ multiplex PCR. Among approximately 300,000 clones, about 85% were seen once, and the ten largest hold 0.95% to 1.5%. Input material: PBMCs. Receptors were obtained from a woman between 25 and 40 years old in good health and CMV-seropositive.

The chain combines TRBV28 with TRBJ1-5; the D gene is possibly TRBD1 (5 bases). Trimming cost V 5 bases and J 0 bases, with 11 bases left between them. The germline V gene has CDR1 MDHEN and CDR2 SYDVKM. CDR3 length: 15 residues. Here the CDR3 DNA reads TGTGCCAGCAGTACCCAGGGAAATAGCAATCAGCCCCAGCATTTT. The encoded protein is CASSTQGNSNQPQHF.

The chain is built from TRBV5-6 and TRBJ2-5; D is undetermined. The CDR3 spans 14 residues. Germline assignment: CDR1 SGHDT and CDR2 YYEEEE. The V gene lost 0 bases and the J gene lost 1 base, with 7 bases spanning the gap. CDR3 in amino acids: CASSLGGLQETQYF. The CDR3 DNA follows: TGTGCCAGCAGCTTGGGTGGTCTCCAAGAGACCCAGTACTTC.

V gene TRBV30 combines with J gene TRBJ2-5, with D tentatively TRBD2 (5 bases). CDR3 size: 15 residues. CDR1 is GTSNPN and CDR2 is SVGIG in the germline V gene (reference sequence). The V gene lost 3 bases and the J gene lost 1 base, with 15 bases spanning the gap. The CDR3 bases are TGTGCCTGGAGCGGGCGTTCGCGGGCCCAAGAGACCCAGTACTTC. Amino acid sequence: CAWSGRSRAQETQYF.

The chain recombines TRBV7-6 with TRBJ1-2; 10 nucleotides align to TRBD1. CDR1 is SGHVS, CDR2 FNYEAQ, per germline. This CDR3 has 18 amino acids. Trimming at V came to 5 bases and at J to 5 bases, leaving 17 bases not matched to a gene. CDR3 nucleotides: TGTGCCAGCAGCCCCAGGCCCGACCGGGACAGGGGACAATATGGCTACACCTTC. Protein: CASSPRPDRDRGQYGYTF.

CDR3 residues: CASSLRGETQYF. DNA for the CDR3: TGTGCCAGCAGTTTGCGGGGGGAGACCCAGTACTTC. The V and J genes are TRBV28 and TRBJ2-5; 7 bases are shared with TRBD2. The germline V gene encodes CDR1 MDHEN and CDR2 SYDVKM. This CDR3 contains 12 residues. J lost 5 bases, V lost 3 bases, and 0 bases had no gene match.

This clone was counted a few times. This chain links TRBV7-2 with TRBJ2-7, with 9 bases matching TRBD1. Germline CDR1 SGHTA, CDR2 FQGNSA. V shed 4 bases and J 7 bases; nucleotides not matched to a gene: 8. The CDR3 covers 14 residues. The CDR3 region is CASSSTIDRGEQYF. The CDR3 DNA sequence: TGTGCCAGCAGCTCCACTATTGACAGGGGGGAGCAGTACTTC.

CDR3 sequence reads: CASSQEGTPYEQYF. The CDR3 DNA reads as TGCGCCAGCAGCCAAGAGGGGACACCTTACGAGCAGTACTTC. The chain is built from TRBV4-3 and TRBJ2-7; a possible D gene is TRBD1 (6 bases). CDR1 is LGHNA and CDR2 is YSLEER in the germline V gene. V lost 0 bases to trimming and J lost 4 bases, with 10 bases between them. The CDR3 is 14 residues long.

This clone has a handful of counts. The chain uses TRBV6-1 and TRBJ2-7; D remains ambiguous. Deletions cut 4 bases from V and 7 bases from J, with 5 bases between. In germline, CDR1 is MNHNS, CDR2 SASEGT. The CDR3 has 10 residues. The CDR3 loop reads CASSVVEQYF. As DNA, the CDR3 is TGTGCCAGCAGTGTTGTGGAGCAGTACTTC.

V usage is TRBV10-1 and J usage is TRBJ2-5, with 16 bases lining up with TRBD2. Germline-derived CDR1 and CDR2 are WNHNN and SYGVQD (reference sequence). The CDR3 extends over 19 amino acids. Trimming at V came to 8 bases and at J to 1 base, leaving 13 bases not matched to a gene. The CDR3 nucleotides are TGCGCCAGCGGGGGGACTAGCGGGAGGGCAAGTCTTATCCAAGAGACCCAGTACTTC. Amino acid sequence: CASGGTSGRASLIQETQYF.

Comment on this clone: Different DNA sequences within this sample yield the same CDR3. The CDR3 DNA is TGTGCCAGCTCACCGGGACTTCAAGAGACCCAGTACTTC. Translated: CASSPGLQETQYF. V gene TRBV18 combines with J gene TRBJ2-5, with a tentative D call TRBD2 (6 bases). The CDR3 sequence is 13 residues long. Per germline, CDR1 KGHSH and CDR2 LQKENI. The V end was cut by 3 bases, the J end by 2 bases, with 7 bases between. Drawing the rest from reference TRBV18 and TRBJ2-5, the complete variable domain is NAGVMQNPRHLVRRRGQEARLRCSPMKGHSHVYWYRQLPEEGLKFMVYLQKENIIDESGMPKERFSAEFPKEGPSILRIQQVVRGDSAAYFCASSPGLQETQYFGPGTRLLVL.

The chain carries TRBV28 and TRBJ1-6, with no clear D. Trimming stripped 1 base from V and 7 bases from J, with 8 bases between. The CDR3 is 14 amino acids. Germline V lookup: CDR1 MDHEN, CDR2 SYDVKM. The CDR3 sequence: CASSLLQQNSPLHF. DNA for the CDR3: TGTGCCAGCAGTTTATTGCAGCAGAATTCACCCCTCCACTTT.

This clone was observed a few times. This chain links TRBV4-3 with TRBJ2-4, with TRBD1 as a possible D gene (5 bases). This CDR3 is built from 14 residues. V lost 0 bases and J lost 5, with 8 bases in between. Per germline, CDR1 LGHNA and CDR2 YSLEER. The CDR3 DNA sequence: TGCGCCAGCAGCCAAGACAACAGGCAAAACATTCAGTACTTC. This translates into CASSQDNRQNIQYF.

The rearrangement uses TRBV2 and TRBJ1-6; tentative D call: TRBD1 (6 bases). The germline V gene has CDR1 SNHLY and CDR2 FYNNEI. The CDR3 is made up of 13 amino acids. V was pared by 6 bases and J by 5 bases, with 8 bases between. The CDR3 protein is CASRTGHNSPLHF. The CDR3 bases are TGTGCCAGCAGGACAGGTCATAATTCACCCCTCCACTTT.

The V call is TRBV6-5, the J call TRBJ2-7; D perhaps matches TRBD1 (7 bases). The CDR3 loop spans 15 amino acids. V was cut by 5 bases and J by 4 bases, with 18 bases left in between. Germline V gene sequence: CDR1 MNHEY, CDR2 SVGAGI. CDR3: CASSNAGTAQYEQYF. In DNA, the CDR3 is TGTGCCAGCAGTAACGCGGGGACAGCCCAATACGAGCAGTACTTC.

The chain has TRBV27 and TRBJ1-5; possible D gene TRBD1, 6 bases. Germline V CDR1 and CDR2: MNHEY, SMNVEV (reference sequence). Trimming pared 3 bases from V and 9 bases from J, leaving 9 bases between. This CDR3 has 12 residues. CDR3 bases: TGTGCCAGCAGTTTTTCAGGGGCGCCCCAGCATTTT. It encodes CASSFSGAPQHF.

The rearrangement joins TRBV6-5 to TRBJ2-2; D not certain. Trimming shortened V by 5 bases and J by 8 bases, and 15 bases separated the two germline ends. Germline V gene lookup returns CDR1 MNHEY and CDR2 SVGAGI. The CDR3 consists of 14 residues. The CDR3 loop is CASSTIVRGGELFF. In DNA form, the CDR3 reads TGTGCCAGCAGTACCATCGTTCGCGGAGGGGAGCTGTTTTTT.

V is TRBV15 and J is TRBJ2-7; 9 nucleotides agree with TRBD2. Germline CDR1 reads LNHNV; CDR2 reads YYDKDF (reference sequence). Germline trimming cut 0 bases from V and 2 bases from J; bases unmatched to any gene: 5. CDR3 length equals 16 residues. DNA for the CDR3: TGTGCCACCAGCAGAGAAGGTAGCGGGAGAACCTACGAGCAGTACTTC. Amino acids: CATSREGSGRTYEQYF.

The V call is TRBV29-1, the J call TRBJ2-5; the match to TRBD1 covers 9 bases. The CDR3 totals 12 residues. The junction had 3 bases not matched to a gene; V was cut back by 7 bases and J by 3 bases. Germline CDR1 and CDR2: SQVTM and ANQGSEA. The CDR3 loop reads CSATGGEETQYF. Here the CDR3 DNA reads TGCAGCGCGACAGGGGGTGAAGAGACCCAGTACTTC.

The rearrangement links TRBV7-9 to TRBJ1-6; possibly TRBD1 for D (5 bases). Trimming removed 0 bases from V and 9 bases from J, with 6 bases in between. The CDR3 consists of 13 residues. CDR1 and CDR2 (germline): SEHNR, FQNEAQ (reference sequence). CDR3 protein: CASSLAGGSPLHF. CDR3 coding DNA: TGTGCCAGCAGCTTAGCCGGGGGTTCACCCCTCCACTTT. The complete variable domain, with remaining parts taken from reference TRBV7-9 and TRBJ1-6, reads DTGVSQNPRHKITKRGQNVTFRCDPISEHNRLYWYRQTLGQGPEFLTYFQNEAQLEKSRLLSDRFSAERPKGSFSTLEIQRTEQGDSAMYLCASSLAGGSPLHFGNGTRLTVT.